The 2 T cell receptor beta chains below were found in one sample sequenced in a study of metastatic and nonmetastatic thyroid tumors. Through MiXCR, TCRdb re-clonotyped the PCR reads. The repertoire holds 30,000 or so clones, roughly a quarter seen once, with 2% to 3% in the top ten. Every patient underwent thyroid surgery untreated. What was sequenced was blood. The source of these receptors is a female donor with papillary thyroid cancer or a benign thyroid nodule (not recorded which). Some clones in this sample may be carry-over from other donors' samples.

The gene calls are TRBV6-1 and TRBJ2-2, with TRBD2 identical over 7 bases. The V segment lost 8 bases and the J segment 3 bases; nucleotides outside the gene matches: 3. CDR1 and CDR2 (germline): MNHNS, SASEGT. This CDR3 is built from 13 residues. CDR3 DNA: TGTGCCAGCTCGGCGGGAGACACCGGGGAGCTGTTTTTT. Protein: CASSAGDTGELFF.

This clone showed up many times. The rearrangement joins TRBV28 to TRBJ1-5; tentatively, D is TRBD1 (5 bases). The germline V gene encodes CDR1 MDHEN and CDR2 SYDVKM. V lost 1 base, J lost 6 bases, and 22 bases lay in between. The CDR3 has 18 residues. DNA for the CDR3: TGTGCCAGCAGTTTATATTTTGTAGTGGCAGGGTCGGGTCAGCCCCAGCATTTT. Encoded protein: CASSLYFVVAGSGQPQHF.